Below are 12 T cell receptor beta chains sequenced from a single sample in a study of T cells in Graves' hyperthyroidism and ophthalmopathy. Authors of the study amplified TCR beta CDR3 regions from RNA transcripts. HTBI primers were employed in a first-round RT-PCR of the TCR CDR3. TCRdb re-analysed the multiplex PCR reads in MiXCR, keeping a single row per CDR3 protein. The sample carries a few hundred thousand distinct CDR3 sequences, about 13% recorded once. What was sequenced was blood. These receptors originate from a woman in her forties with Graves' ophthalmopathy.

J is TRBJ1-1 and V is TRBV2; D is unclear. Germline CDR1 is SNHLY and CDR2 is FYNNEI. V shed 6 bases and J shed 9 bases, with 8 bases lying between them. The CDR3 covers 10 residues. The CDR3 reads CASSALQAFF. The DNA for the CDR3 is TGTGCCAGCAGCGCCCTACAAGCTTTCTTT.

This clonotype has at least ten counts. DNA of the CDR3: TGTGCCAGCAGCCTACAGGGGGCATATACTGAAGCTTTCTTT. This translates into CASSLQGAYTEAFF. The V call is TRBV28, the J call TRBJ1-1; 9 bases agree with TRBD1. V was clipped by 6 bases and J by 5 bases; unmatched bases: 7. This CDR3 has 14 residues. Germline loops: CDR1 MDHEN, CDR2 SYDVKM.

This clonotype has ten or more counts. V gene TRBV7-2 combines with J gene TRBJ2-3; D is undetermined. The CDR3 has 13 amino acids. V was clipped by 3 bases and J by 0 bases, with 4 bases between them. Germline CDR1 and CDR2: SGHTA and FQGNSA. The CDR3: CASSFHSTDTQYF. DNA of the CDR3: TGTGCCAGCAGCTTCCACAGCACAGATACGCAGTATTTT.

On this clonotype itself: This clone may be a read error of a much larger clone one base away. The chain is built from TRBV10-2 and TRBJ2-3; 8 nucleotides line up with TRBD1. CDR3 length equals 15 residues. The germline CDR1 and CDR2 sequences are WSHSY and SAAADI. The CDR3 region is CTSRPRRGLRNTQYF. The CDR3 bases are TGCACCAGCAGGCCGCGCAGGGGGCTTAGGAATACGCAGTATTTT.

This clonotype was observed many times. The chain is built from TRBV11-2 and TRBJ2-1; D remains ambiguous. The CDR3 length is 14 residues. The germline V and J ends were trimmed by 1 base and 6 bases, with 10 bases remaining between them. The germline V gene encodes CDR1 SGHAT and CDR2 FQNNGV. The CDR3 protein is CASSLATQSNEQFF. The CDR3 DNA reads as TGTGCCAGCAGCTTAGCAACCCAGTCCAATGAGCAGTTCTTC.

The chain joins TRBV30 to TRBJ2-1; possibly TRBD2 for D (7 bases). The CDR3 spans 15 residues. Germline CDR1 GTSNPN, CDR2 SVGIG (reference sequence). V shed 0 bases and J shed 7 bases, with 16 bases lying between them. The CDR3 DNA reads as TGTGCCTGGAGTGTAGGGGGAGGGCCTTGGAATGAGCAGTTCTTC. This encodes CAWSVGGGPWNEQFF.

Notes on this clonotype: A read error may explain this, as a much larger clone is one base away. CDR3 coding DNA: TGTGCCAACAGCTCTACTAGCGGTAACCCCTACAATGAGCAGTTCTTC. As protein: CANSSTSGNPYNEQFF. The chain uses TRBV6-1 and TRBJ2-1; 8 nucleotides match TRBD2. Germline assignment: CDR1 MNHNS and CDR2 SASEGT. V shed 10 bases and J 2 bases; nucleotides not matched to a gene: 13. The CDR3 consists of 16 residues.

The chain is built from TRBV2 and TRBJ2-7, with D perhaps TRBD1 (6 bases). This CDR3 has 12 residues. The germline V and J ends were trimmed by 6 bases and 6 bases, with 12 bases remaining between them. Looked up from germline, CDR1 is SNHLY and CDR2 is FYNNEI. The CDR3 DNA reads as TGTGCCAGCAGCCAGGGGCATGGCGAGCAGTACTTC. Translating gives CASSQGHGEQYF. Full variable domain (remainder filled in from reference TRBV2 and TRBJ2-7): EPEVTQTPSHQVTQMGQEVILRCVPISNHLYFYWYRQILGQKVEFLVSFYNNEISEKSEIFDDQFSVERPDGSNFTLKIRSTKLEDSAMYFCASSQGHGEQYFGPGTRLTVT.

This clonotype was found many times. As DNA, the CDR3 is TGTGCCAGCAGGGGGGGTGGTGAGCAGTTCTTC. Translating it yields CASRGGGEQFF. This chain connects TRBV2 to TRBJ2-1; TRBD2 might be the D (6 bases). Trimming took off 6 bases at V and 9 bases at J, with 9 bases between the two ends. Germline assignment: CDR1 SNHLY and CDR2 FYNNEI. This CDR3 region has 11 residues.

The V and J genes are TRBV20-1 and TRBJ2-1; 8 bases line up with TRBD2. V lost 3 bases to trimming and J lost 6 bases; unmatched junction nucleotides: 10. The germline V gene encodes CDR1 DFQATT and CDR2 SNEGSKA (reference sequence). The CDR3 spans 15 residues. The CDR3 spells CSASFTGGGRNEQFF. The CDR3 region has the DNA TGCAGTGCTAGCTTCACGGGGGGGGGCCGCAATGAGCAGTTCTTC.

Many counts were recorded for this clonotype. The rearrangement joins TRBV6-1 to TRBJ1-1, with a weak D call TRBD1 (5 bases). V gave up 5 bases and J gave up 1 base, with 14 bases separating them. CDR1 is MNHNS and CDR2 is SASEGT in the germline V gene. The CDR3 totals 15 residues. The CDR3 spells CASSSVAGRNTEAFF. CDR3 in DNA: TGTGCCAGCAGTTCCGTCGCGGGGCGGAACACTGAAGCTTTCTTT.

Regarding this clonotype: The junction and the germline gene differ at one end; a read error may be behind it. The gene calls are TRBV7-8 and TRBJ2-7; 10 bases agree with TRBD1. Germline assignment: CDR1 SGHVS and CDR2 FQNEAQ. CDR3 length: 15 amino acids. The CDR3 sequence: CASSFQGQGIGELYF. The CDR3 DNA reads TGTGCCAGCAGCTTCCAGGGACAGGGGATCGGGGAGCTGTACTTC.